The 31 T cell receptor beta chains listed next were all sequenced from one sample in a study of shared clonotypes between healthy human individuals. Assay used: immunoSEQ multiplex PCR; TCRdb lists only in-frame clones, some missing. The table has 600,000 to 750,000 clones, just under 75% seen once. The sequencing sample was made of memory CD4+ T cells sorted from blood. Subset specified: CD45RA-negative fraction. Source of these receptors: a woman aged 25 to 39 in good health.

The chain couples TRBV4-1 to TRBJ2-7; TRBD2 is a possible D gene (6 bases). The CDR3 has 15 amino acids. V lost 4 bases to trimming and J lost 5 bases, with 18 bases between them. CDR1 MGHRA and CDR2 YSYEKL come from the germline V gene. CDR3 loop: CASSLNGGVFDEQYF. For the CDR3, the DNA is TGCGCCAGCAGCCTCAACGGAGGGGTGTTCGACGAGCAGTACTTC.

This sequence joins TRBV7-2 and TRBJ1-3; D ambiguous. The CDR3 loop spans 15 amino acids. V was trimmed by 1 base and J by 0 bases, leaving 7 bases between them. Germline CDR1 is SGHTA and CDR2 is FQGNSA. CDR3 sequence reads: CASSLGSHSGNTIYF. CDR3 in DNA: TGTGCCAGCAGCTTAGGCTCACACTCTGGAAACACCATATATTTT.

The chain is built from TRBV9 and TRBJ2-2; D gene ambiguous. The V and J ends lost 0 bases and 1 base respectively, with 7 bases between them. Germline V gene lookup returns CDR1 SGDLS and CDR2 YYNGEE. CDR3 length: 15 residues. Here the CDR3 reads CASSVAVENTGELFF. As DNA, the CDR3 is TGTGCCAGCAGCGTAGCTGTAGAGAACACCGGGGAGCTGTTTTTT.

The rearrangement joins TRBV7-2 to TRBJ1-2; 7 bases are shared with TRBD1. The CDR3 consists of 15 residues. Looked up from germline, CDR1 is SGHTA and CDR2 is FQGNSA. V shed 5 bases, J shed 2 bases, and the junction held 8 bases outside the gene matches. CDR3 nucleotide sequence: TGTGCCAGCAGCAACCCGGGACAGAGAAACTATGGCTACACCTTC. Encoded protein: CASSNPGQRNYGYTF.

This rearrangement joins TRBV28 to TRBJ1-2; no definite D call. CDR3 length equals 16 residues. The V and J ends lost 5 bases and 8 bases respectively, with 24 bases between them. Germline CDR1 is MDHEN and CDR2 is SYDVKM. The CDR3 is CASSMRNSGLLGGYTF. The CDR3 region has the DNA TGTGCCAGCAGTATGAGGAACAGCGGACTTCTGGGAGGCTACACCTTC.

This clone has just a few counts. The CDR3 here is CASSQRAVANYGYTF. CDR3 sequence (DNA): TGCGCCAGCAGCCAGCGGGCCGTAGCTAACTATGGCTACACCTTC. The J gene is TRBJ1-2, the V gene TRBV4-1, with no clear D. The length of the CDR3 is 15 residues. Germline CDR1 is MGHRA and CDR2 is YSYEKL. The ends were cut back, 3 bases at V and 0 bases at J, with 11 bases in the middle.

This clone was picked up a small number of times. The rearrangement links TRBV5-4 to TRBJ2-2; D unclear. The CDR3 runs to 15 residues. Germline CDR1 SGHNT, CDR2 YYREEE (reference sequence). V lost 0 bases to trimming and J lost 2 bases, with 8 bases between them. CDR3 protein: CASSLDLVNTGELFF. The CDR3 DNA reads TGTGCCAGCAGCTTGGACCTCGTAAACACCGGGGAGCTGTTTTTT. The entire variable domain, with the rest obtained from reference TRBV5-4 and TRBJ2-2, is as follows: ETGVTQSPTHLIKTRGQQVTLRCSSQSGHNTVSWYQQALGQGPQFIFQYYREEENGRGNFPPRFSGLQFPNYSSELNVNALELDDSALYLCASSLDLVNTGELFFGEGSRLTVL.

The chain joins TRBV2 to TRBJ2-3; 8 nucleotides line up with TRBD2. V trimming: 6 bases; J trimming: 2 bases; junction bases outside the gene matches: 10. Germline CDR1 SNHLY, CDR2 FYNNEI. CDR3 length equals 16 residues. The DNA for the CDR3 is TGTGCCAGCAGGACACGACTAGCGATAGACACAGATACGCAGTATTTT. Its protein is CASRTRLAIDTDTQYF. The whole variable domain, remainder taken from reference TRBV2 and TRBJ2-3, is EPEVTQTPSHQVTQMGQEVILRCVPISNHLYFYWYRQILGQKVEFLVSFYNNEISEKSEIFDDQFSVERPDGSNFTLKIRSTKLEDSAMYFCASRTRLAIDTDTQYFGPGTRLTVL.

Only a few counts were recorded for this clone. The chain combines TRBV27 with TRBJ2-7; D possibly corresponds to TRBD2 (7 bases). The CDR3 runs 15 residues. Per the germline V gene, CDR1 is MNHEY and CDR2 is SMNVEV (reference sequence). Trimming shortened V by 8 bases and J by 2 bases, and 19 bases separated the two germline ends. Written as DNA, the CDR3 is TGTGCCAGCCGGTTCCGGGGGGACATAGCCTACGAGCAGTACTTC. It encodes CASRFRGDIAYEQYF.

The chain couples TRBV19 to TRBJ2-1; 7 bases match TRBD2. The trim removed 8 bases at V and 3 bases at J, leaving 10 bases unmatched. This CDR3 contains 15 residues. Germline values: CDR1 LNHDA, CDR2 SQIVND (reference sequence). Here the CDR3 DNA reads TGTGCCAGTCAATCTTCCGGGGGGAACTACAATGAGCAGTTCTTC. This gives the protein CASQSSGGNYNEQFF.

Regarding this clone: Different DNA sequences within this sample yield the same CDR3. The chain has TRBV28 and TRBJ2-3; 12 bases are shared with TRBD2. Germline V CDR1 and CDR2: MDHEN, SYDVKM. J lost 4 bases, V lost 2 bases, and 4 bases had no gene match. There are 16 residues in the CDR3. CDR3 loop: CASSLGLAGGPDTQYF. For the CDR3, the DNA is TGTGCCAGCAGTTTAGGTCTAGCGGGAGGGCCAGATACGCAGTATTTT.

This chain uses TRBV5-1 with TRBJ2-5; possibly TRBD2 for D (5 bases). Deletions cut 6 bases from V and 5 bases from J, with 14 bases between. Germline CDR1 SGHRS, CDR2 YFSETQ. The CDR3 has 13 amino acids. This CDR3 reads CASNSGGWETQYF. In DNA, the CDR3 is TGCGCCAGCAACTCCGGAGGTTGGGAGACCCAGTACTTC.

The chain couples TRBV4-1 to TRBJ2-1; 8 bases are a match to TRBD2. Germline V gene data show CDR1 as MGHRA and CDR2 as YSYEKL. The CDR3 has 15 residues. V gave up 4 bases and J gave up 8 bases; unmatched junction bases: 10. The CDR3 sequence is CASSLEVAGYYEQFF. The CDR3, as DNA: TGCGCCAGCAGCCTAGAGGTAGCGGGATACTATGAGCAGTTCTTC.

In its sample, this clone was seen once. The CDR3 nucleotides read TGTGCCAGCAGCTTAGTCGCGCAAGACAATGAGCAGTTCTTC. It encodes CASSLVAQDNEQFF. The chain joins TRBV7-2 to TRBJ2-1; no reliable D call. V was pared by 1 base and J by 5 bases, with 9 bases between. The CDR3 totals 14 residues. Germline V CDR1 and CDR2: SGHTA, FQGNSA.

The gene calls are TRBV5-4 and TRBJ1-1, with D possibly TRBD1 on 5 matching bases. This CDR3 contains 14 residues. V was trimmed by 4 bases and J by 3 bases, leaving 13 bases between them. Germline values: CDR1 SGHNT, CDR2 YYREEE (reference sequence). The CDR3 sequence is CASSPGTWDTEAFF. CDR3 DNA: TGTGCCAGCAGCCCCGGGACTTGGGACACTGAAGCTTTCTTT.

This clone was recorded only once. The chain recombines TRBV2 with TRBJ2-5; D is uncertain. The CDR3 runs 12 residues. The germline V gene has CDR1 SNHLY and CDR2 FYNNEI. V gave up 7 bases and J gave up 3 bases, with 9 bases separating them. The CDR3 spells CASMSDEETQYF. DNA for the CDR3: TGTGCCAGCATGAGCGATGAAGAGACCCAGTACTTC. Filled out from reference TRBV2 and TRBJ2-5, the complete variable domain reads EPEVTQTPSHQVTQMGQEVILRCVPISNHLYFYWYRQILGQKVEFLVSFYNNEISEKSEIFDDQFSVERPDGSNFTLKIRSTKLEDSAMYFCASMSDEETQYFGPGTRLLVL.

J is TRBJ2-7 and V is TRBV5-5; maybe TRBD1 (6 bases). Trimming stripped 0 bases from V and 6 bases from J, with 13 bases between. The V gene's germline CDR1 is SGHKS and CDR2 YYEKEE (reference sequence). This CDR3 has 14 amino acids. The CDR3 DNA reads TGTGCCAGCAGCTTGGGGGGGACATCTACCGAGCAGTACTTC. Encoded protein: CASSLGGTSTEQYF. Based on the CDR3 plus reference TRBV5-5 and TRBJ2-7, the full variable domain is DAGVTQSPTHLIKTRGQQVTLRCSPISGHKSVSWYQQVLGQGPQFIFQYYEKEERGRGNFPDRFSARQFPNYSSELNVNALLLGDSALYLCASSLGGTSTEQYFGPGTRLTVT.

CDR3 loop: CASSPTNSNQPQHF. DNA for the CDR3: TGTGCCAGCAGTCCGACGAATAGCAATCAGCCCCAGCATTTT. The chain uses TRBV6-1 and TRBJ1-5; the D is unclear. Germline V CDR1 and CDR2: MNHNS, SASEGT. CDR3 size: 14 residues. With 5 bases removed from V and 0 bases from J, the gap between germline ends came to 8 bases.

The chain links TRBV5-4 to TRBJ2-5; 16 bases map to TRBD2. This CDR3 spans 18 amino acids. Unmatched junction bases numbered 8, after V lost 1 base and J lost 5 bases. Germline-derived CDR1 and CDR2 are SGHNT and YYREEE (reference sequence). In DNA, the CDR3 is TGTGCCAGCAGCTTGTCGGGACTAGCGGGAGGGCCGGGGGAGACCCAGTACTTC. It is translated as CASSLSGLAGGPGETQYF.

This clone was detected once. The same CDR3 is also encoded by other DNA sequences in this sample. The gene calls are TRBV5-6 and TRBJ2-1; D is uncertain. V was cut by 0 bases and J by 1 base, with 8 bases left in between. The germline V gene encodes CDR1 SGHDT and CDR2 YYEEEE. The CDR3 runs 15 residues. The CDR3 is CASSLGRLSYNEQFF. The CDR3 region has the DNA TGTGCCAGCAGCTTGGGGCGATTATCCTACAATGAGCAGTTCTTC.

The chain couples TRBV19 to TRBJ2-7; 7 bases agree with TRBD1. The CDR3 runs 14 residues. CDR1 is LNHDA and CDR2 is SQIVND in the germline V gene (reference sequence). After removal of 6 bases from V and 1 base from J, the junction contained 6 bases not matched to a gene. The CDR3 coding sequence is TGTGCCAGTAGCACAACAGGGGATTCCTACGAGCAGTACTTC. Translating gives CASSTTGDSYEQYF.

The genes are TRBV10-3 and TRBJ2-7; possible D gene TRBD2, 5 bases. Per germline, CDR1 ENHRY and CDR2 SYGVKD. This CDR3 is built from 13 residues. The ends were cut back, 9 bases at V and 0 bases at J, with 12 bases in the middle. Here the CDR3 reads CAIGSQASYEQYF. In DNA, the CDR3 is TGTGCCATTGGGAGCCAGGCCTCCTACGAGCAGTACTTC.

This chain links TRBV2 with TRBJ2-2; D is unclear. Looked up from germline, CDR1 is SNHLY and CDR2 is FYNNEI. Between the trimmed V and J ends, which lost 7 bases and 7 bases, there was a span of 10 bases. This CDR3 spans 12 amino acids. The CDR3 DNA is TGTGCCAGCATGTTTGGCTTCGGGGAGCTGTTTTTT. This codes for CASMFGFGELFF. Full variable domain (missing parts from reference TRBV2 and TRBJ2-2): EPEVTQTPSHQVTQMGQEVILRCVPISNHLYFYWYRQILGQKVEFLVSFYNNEISEKSEIFDDQFSVERPDGSNFTLKIRSTKLEDSAMYFCASMFGFGELFFGEGSRLTVL.

This clone was picked up many times. The rearrangement links TRBV18 to TRBJ2-7; TRBD1 matches at 11 bases. This CDR3 is 15 amino acids long. Losses at the gene ends were 6 bases for V and 4 bases for J; bases not matched to a gene: 8. The germline gives CDR1 KGHSH, CDR2 LQKENI. In nucleotides, the CDR3 is TGTGCCAGCTCGTCTACCGGGACAGGGGGATACGAGCAGTACTTC. This codes for CASSSTGTGGYEQYF.

This chain joins TRBV14 and TRBJ2-7, with D possibly TRBD2 on 6 matching bases. CDR3 length equals 13 residues. Germline CDR1 and CDR2: SGHDN and FVKESK. The V end lost 4 bases, the J end lost 9 bases, and 16 bases lay between the germline ends. This CDR3 reads CASSPRRDGGQYF. CDR3 nucleotide sequence: TGTGCCAGCAGCCCAAGGCGAGACGGGGGGCAGTACTTC.

The chain combines TRBV21-1 with TRBJ2-5; TRBD2, as called in the table, went unchecked against the DNA. TRBV21-1 is deemed a pseudogene. The CDR3 has 17 amino acids. The CDR3 sequence is CASSIRRTSGEQETQYF. The DNA for the CDR3 is TGTGCCAGCAGCATCCGCCGGACTAGCGGGGAACAAGAGACCCAGTACTTC.

The genes are TRBV29-1 and TRBJ2-5; D is perhaps TRBD2 (5 bases). Germline V lookup: CDR1 SQVTM, CDR2 ANQGSEA. The CDR3 covers 12 residues. Trimming removed 4 bases at V and 2 bases at J, with 8 bases between. The CDR3 nucleotides read TGCAGCGTTGGTAGGAGGCAAGAGACCCAGTACTTC. Its translation is CSVGRRQETQYF.

This chain joins TRBV7-3 and TRBJ2-1; 8 bases are shared with TRBD2. Germline lookup yields CDR1 SGHTA and CDR2 FQGTGA. The CDR3 has 16 residues. Trimming cost V 5 bases and J 1 base; bases outside gene matches: 7. CDR3 DNA: TGTGCCAGCAGCCGCGCCGGGACTAGGTCCTACAATGAGCAGTTCTTC. Translated: CASSRAGTRSYNEQFF.

The chain couples TRBV30 to TRBJ2-3; 7 bases agree with TRBD1. Germline V gene sequence: CDR1 GTSNPN, CDR2 SVGIG (reference sequence). This CDR3 region has 14 residues. The V and J ends lost 1 base and 4 bases, in that order; junction bases with no gene match: 5. CDR3 sequence: CAWSDRGSADTQYF. CDR3 nucleotides: TGTGCCTGGAGTGACAGGGGTAGCGCAGATACGCAGTATTTT.

This clone was observed many times. Distinct nucleotide sequences in the sample also encode this CDR3. The chain carries TRBV27 and TRBJ2-1, with D possibly TRBD1 on 5 matching bases. The V gene's germline CDR1 is MNHEY and CDR2 SMNVEV (reference sequence). The V gene lost 4 bases and the J gene lost 0 bases, with 10 bases spanning the gap. The CDR3 covers 15 residues. CDR3 bases: TGTGCCAGCAGTTCATACAGGAGCTCCTACAATGAGCAGTTCTTC. Translating gives CASSSYRSSYNEQFF.

J is TRBJ2-1 and V is TRBV7-3; TRBD1 aligns across 7 bases. The CDR3 is 13 residues long. With 5 bases clipped from V and 5 bases from J, the junction kept 3 bases outside the gene matches. Germline V gene data show CDR1 as SGHTA and CDR2 as FQGTGA. The CDR3 protein is CASSVGQDNEQFF. The CDR3, as DNA: TGTGCCAGCAGCGTCGGACAGGACAATGAGCAGTTCTTC.